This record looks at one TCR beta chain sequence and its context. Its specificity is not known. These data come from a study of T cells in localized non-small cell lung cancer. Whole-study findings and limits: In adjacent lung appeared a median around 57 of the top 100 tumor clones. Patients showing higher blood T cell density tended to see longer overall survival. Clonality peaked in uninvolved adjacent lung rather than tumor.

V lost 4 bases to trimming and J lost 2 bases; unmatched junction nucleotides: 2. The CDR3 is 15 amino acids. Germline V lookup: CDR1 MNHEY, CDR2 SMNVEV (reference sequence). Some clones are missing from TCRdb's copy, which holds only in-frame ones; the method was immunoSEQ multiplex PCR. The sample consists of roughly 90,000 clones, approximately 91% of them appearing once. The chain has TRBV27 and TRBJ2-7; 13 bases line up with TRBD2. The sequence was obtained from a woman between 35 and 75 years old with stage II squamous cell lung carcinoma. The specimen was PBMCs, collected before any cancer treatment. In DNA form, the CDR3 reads TGTGCCAGCAGTTCACTAGCGGGAGGGACCTACGAGCAGTACTTC. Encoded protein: CASSSLAGGTYEQYF.